Presented here are 27 T cell receptor beta chains from one specimen sequenced in a study of T-cell memory formation after mild COVID-19. One entry per CDR3 protein results from TCRdb running MiXCR on the 5' RACE reads. The table includes roughly 240,000 distinct CDR3 sequences, about 17% detected once. What was sequenced was PBMCs or a T cell subset sorted from them (not recorded which). The receptors shown here come from a young man who had mild COVID-19 (a few samples of this study predate the infection). Cell type and time point are not known.

V is TRBV6-2 or TRBV6-3 and J is TRBJ1-2; 7 nucleotides line up with TRBD1. The CDR3 runs 13 residues. Germline trimming cut 6 bases from V and 8 bases from J; bases unmatched to any gene: 9. Per germline, CDR1 MNHEY and CDR2 SVGEGT. The CDR3, as DNA: TGTGCCAGCAGGACGACAGGGATGGGAGGCTACACCTTC. Amino acid sequence: CASRTTGMGGYTF.

The chain combines TRBV6-5 with TRBJ1-2; TRBD1 might be the D (6 bases). V dropped 0 bases and J dropped 4 bases, with 12 bases sitting between them. Per germline, CDR1 MNHEY and CDR2 SVGAGI. There are 15 residues in the CDR3. The DNA of the CDR3 is TGTGCCAGCAGTTACTCCGGCGGCAGGGGCTATGGCTACACCTTC. Its protein is CASSYSGGRGYGYTF.

This sequence joins TRBV29-1 and TRBJ1-4, with no clear D. Germline loops: CDR1 SQVTM, CDR2 ANQGSEA. V dropped 6 bases and J dropped 2 bases, with 16 bases sitting between them. This CDR3 contains 15 residues. CDR3 amino acids: CSVRNRVDTNEKLFF. CDR3 nucleotides: TGCAGCGTCCGTAATAGAGTCGACACTAATGAAAAACTGTTTTTT. Together with reference TRBV29-1 and TRBJ1-4, the CDR3 gives the full variable domain: SAVISQKPSRDICQRGTSLTIQCQVDSQVTMMFWYRQQPGQSLTLIATANQGSEATYESGFVIDKFPISRPNLTFSTLTVSNMSPEDSSIYLCSVRNRVDTNEKLFFGSGTQLSVL.

V usage is TRBV20-1 and J usage is TRBJ1-5; 7 bases are a match to TRBD1. Germline trimming cut 5 bases from V and 2 bases from J; bases unmatched to any gene: 18. The CDR3 length is 18 residues. In germline, CDR1 is DFQATT, CDR2 SNEGSKA (reference sequence). The CDR3 nucleotides are TGCAGTGCTTTCGACAGGGCCGATTCAGTAGTTGGCAATCAGCCCCAGCATTTT. Translation gives CSAFDRADSVVGNQPQHF.

This clonotype showed up just a few times. The V gene is TRBV5-1, the J gene TRBJ1-3, with 7 bases fitting TRBD1. The germline gives CDR1 SGHRS, CDR2 YFSETQ. The CDR3 runs to 14 residues. The V gene end was trimmed by 0 bases and the J gene end by 8 bases; junction bases not matched to a gene: 5. CDR3 DNA sequence: TGCGCCAGCAGCTTGGGCACAGGGGAAGACACCATATATTTT. This translates into CASSLGTGEDTIYF. Variable domain in full (rest from reference TRBV5-1 and TRBJ1-3): KAGVTQTPRYLIKTRGQQVTLSCSPISGHRSVSWYQQTPGQGLQFLFEYFSETQRNKGNFPGRFSGRQFSNSRSEMNVSTLELGDSALYLCASSLGTGEDTIYFGEGSWLTVV.

In its sample, this clonotype was seen a few times. The chain couples TRBV10-3 to TRBJ2-7; D remains ambiguous. V lost 0 bases and J lost 7, with 19 bases in between. The CDR3 is 16 residues long. Germline V gene lookup returns CDR1 ENHRY and CDR2 SYGVKD. For the CDR3, the DNA is TGTGCCATCAGTGAGTCGACTCGAATGAAGGAAGCAGAGCAGTACTTC. Amino acids: CAISESTRMKEAEQYF.

In regard to this clonotype: Compared with germline, one end of the junction differs, possibly owing to a read error. The V gene is TRBV7-7, the J gene TRBJ2-2; 9 nucleotides line up with TRBD1. Germline CDR1 and CDR2: SSHAT and FNYEAQ (reference sequence). The CDR3 consists of 17 residues. As DNA, the CDR3 is TGTGCTAGCAGCTTAGCCCCGACAGGGGGGAACACCGGGGAGCTGTTTTTT. Translated, it gives CASSLAPTGGNTGELFF.

The rearrangement joins TRBV9 to TRBJ2-5, with D possibly being TRBD1 or TRBD2 (6 bases each). Germline CDR1 is SGDLS and CDR2 is YYNGEE. V lost 0 bases, J lost 4 bases, and 13 bases lay in between. CDR3 size: 15 residues. The CDR3 nucleotides are TGTGCCAGCAGCGTAGCTTTGGGGGGCGCAGAGACCCAGTACTTC. Its protein is CASSVALGGAETQYF.

This clonotype has a count of ten or more. In DNA form, the CDR3 reads TGTGCCAGCAGCTTAGGAGTCTTTGGCAGGGGGCATGAGCAGTTCTTC. Its protein is CASSLGVFGRGHEQFF. The chain is built from TRBV11-2 and TRBJ2-1, with 8 bases aligning to TRBD1. V was clipped by 1 base and J by 8 bases; unmatched bases: 10. Germline assignment: CDR1 SGHAT and CDR2 FQNNGV. The CDR3 loop spans 16 amino acids.

The V gene is TRBV28, the J gene TRBJ2-7; D gene ambiguous. The CDR3 is 15 amino acids. The V gene lost 3 bases and the J gene lost 8 bases, with 20 bases spanning the gap. Germline V CDR1 and CDR2: MDHEN, SYDVKM. The CDR3 sequence is CASSFGSWAGPKQYV. CDR3 DNA: TGTGCCAGCAGTTTTGGGTCGTGGGCCGGCCCTAAGCAGTACGTC.

This clonotype has just a few counts. This chain links TRBV10-3 with TRBJ1-2; D might be TRBD1 (5 bases). The CDR3 sequence is 13 residues long. The germline V gene encodes CDR1 ENHRY and CDR2 SYGVKD. V shed 7 bases and J shed 4 bases, with 13 bases lying between them. The CDR3: CAINPGLRYGYTF. CDR3 nucleotide sequence: TGTGCCATCAACCCGGGACTGCGCTATGGCTACACCTTC.

The rearrangement uses TRBV7-2 and TRBJ1-2, with 9 bases aligning to TRBD1. V lost 2 bases and J lost 5; bases outside the gene matches: 6. Looked up from germline, CDR1 is SGHTA and CDR2 is FQGNSA. This CDR3 has 15 residues. DNA of the CDR3: TGTGCCAGCAGCTTAAGGGACAGGGTGGATTATGGCTACACCTTC. Protein: CASSLRDRVDYGYTF.

This chain links TRBV20-1 with TRBJ2-1; possible D gene TRBD1, 6 bases. In germline, CDR1 is DFQATT, CDR2 SNEGSKA (reference sequence). CDR3 size: 16 residues. Trimming stripped 2 bases from V and 3 bases from J, with 17 bases between. DNA of the CDR3: TGCAGTGCTAGACCGCAGGGGACGTCTTACTACAATGAGCAGTTCTTC. As protein: CSARPQGTSYYNEQFF.

This clonotype was detected a few times. The rearrangement uses TRBV10-3 and TRBJ2-7; D perhaps matches TRBD1 (6 bases). The germline V gene encodes CDR1 ENHRY and CDR2 SYGVKD. CDR3 length: 14 amino acids. Between the trimmed V and J ends, which lost 0 bases and 2 bases, there was a span of 8 bases. The CDR3 here is CAISESGQTYEQYV. The CDR3, as DNA: TGTGCCATCAGTGAGTCCGGACAGACCTACGAGCAGTACGTC.

This clonotype turned up a few times. The J gene is TRBJ2-3, the V gene TRBV4-1; D not certain. The germline CDR1 and CDR2 sequences are MGHRA and YSYEKL. Between the trimmed V and J ends, which lost 5 bases and 6 bases, there was a span of 18 bases. This CDR3 spans 15 amino acids. CDR3 amino acids: CASSSSSPQRDTQYF. As DNA, the CDR3 is TGCGCCAGCAGCTCCAGCTCCCCTCAAAGGGATACGCAGTATTTT.

This chain joins TRBV7-2 and TRBJ1-4, with D perhaps TRBD1 (6 bases). The V gene's germline CDR1 is SGHTA and CDR2 FQGNSA. V dropped 1 base and J dropped 4 bases, with 13 bases sitting between them. This CDR3 is 16 amino acids long. The CDR3 nucleotides read TGTGCCAGCAGCTTAGTAGGGACATCACTTAATGAAAAACTGTTTTTT. This translates into CASSLVGTSLNEKLFF.

This clonotype occurred a few times. The V call is TRBV5-1, the J call TRBJ2-2; TRBD2 aligns across 11 bases. The CDR3 sequence is 15 residues long. In germline, CDR1 is SGHRS, CDR2 YFSETQ. Germline trimming cut 2 bases from V and 6 bases from J; bases unmatched to any gene: 3. The CDR3 DNA reads as TGCGCCAGCAGCTTACTAGCGGGGGAGGCCGGGGAGCTGTTTTTT. It specifies CASSLLAGEAGELFF.

The chain recombines TRBV6-6 with TRBJ2-1; the match to TRBD2 covers 8 bases. CDR3 length equals 16 residues. V shed 6 bases, J shed 3 bases, and the junction held 10 bases outside the gene matches. The germline V gene encodes CDR1 MNHNY and CDR2 SVGAGI (reference sequence). The CDR3 spells CASSLLQRGSYNEQFF. The CDR3 DNA sequence: TGTGCCAGCAGCCTCCTTCAGCGGGGGAGCTACAATGAGCAGTTCTTC.

The sample holds a few counts of this clonotype. The rearrangement joins TRBV12-3 or TRBV12-4 to TRBJ2-1; D remains unclear. V was pared by 3 bases and J by 5 bases, with 5 bases between. This CDR3 spans 12 amino acids. The CDR3 bases are TGTGCCAGCAGTTTTTTGGACAATGAGCAGTTCTTC. Its translation is CASSFLDNEQFF.

This clonotype was seen a handful of times. This chain joins TRBV7-9 and TRBJ1-4; 8 bases line up with TRBD1. V was pared by 3 bases and J by 8 bases, with 5 bases of the junction left unmatched. The length of the CDR3 is 14 residues. Germline V gene lookup returns CDR1 SEHNR and CDR2 FQNEAQ (reference sequence). CDR3 loop: CASSFGTGEEKLFF. CDR3 bases: TGTGCCAGCAGCTTCGGGACAGGTGAAGAAAAACTGTTTTTT.

The chain joins TRBV6-6 to TRBJ2-2; D is possibly TRBD1 or TRBD2 (7 bases each). The CDR3 loop spans 15 amino acids. V dropped 4 bases and J dropped 4 bases, with 13 bases sitting between them. Germline V gives CDR1 MNHNY, CDR2 SVGAGI (reference sequence). CDR3: CASSSRGEGTGELFF. The CDR3 coding sequence is TGTGCCAGCAGTTCCAGGGGGGAGGGCACCGGGGAGCTGTTTTTT.

This clonotype has a handful of counts. The chain's CDR3 is CASSSSDGNPSNYGYTF. The CDR3 nucleotides read TGTGCCAGCAGCTCCTCCGATGGGAACCCGTCCAACTATGGCTACACCTTC. The chain joins TRBV7-6 to TRBJ1-2; the D is unclear. Germline loops: CDR1 SGHVS, CDR2 FNYEAQ. V shed 4 bases and J shed 2 bases, with 20 bases lying between them. The CDR3 has 17 residues.

J is TRBJ1-1 and V is TRBV5-1; 7 bases fit TRBD1. The CDR3 sequence is 15 residues long. Germline V CDR1 and CDR2: SGHRS, YFSETQ. The trim removed 4 bases at V and 4 bases at J, leaving 10 bases unmatched. CDR3 protein: CASSPPSRGLTEAFF. The CDR3 region has the DNA TGCGCCAGCAGCCCTCCGTCGAGGGGGCTCACTGAAGCTTTCTTT.

This clonotype occurred a few times. The chain links TRBV7-9 to TRBJ2-5; TRBD2 aligns across 7 bases. The germline V gene has CDR1 SEHNR and CDR2 FQNEAQ (reference sequence). The CDR3 consists of 13 residues. J gave up 7 bases and V 4 bases, and 6 bases lay outside the gene matches. The CDR3 loop is CASSWGGSVTQYF. The CDR3 DNA sequence: TGTGCCAGCAGCTGGGGGGGGTCGGTGACCCAGTACTTC.

This clonotype was seen more than once but under ten times. CDR3 residues: CSVDLHNEQFF. DNA for the CDR3: TGCAGCGTTGATTTACACAATGAGCAGTTCTTC. The chain uses TRBV29-1 and TRBJ2-1; D gene uncertain. CDR3 size: 11 residues. Germline CDR1 is SQVTM and CDR2 is ANQGSEA. The V end was cut by 3 bases, the J end by 5 bases, with 5 bases between.

This clonotype was detected a few times. The CDR3 DNA is TGCGCCAGCAGCTTGTCTGGACAGGGGTTGAATGAGCAGTTCTTC. It yields the protein CASSLSGQGLNEQFF. The chain employs TRBV5-1 and TRBJ2-1; TRBD1 aligns across 9 bases. Germline V lookup: CDR1 SGHRS, CDR2 YFSETQ. J was trimmed by 7 bases and V by 1 base; bases with no gene match: 6. This CDR3 spans 15 amino acids.

This chain connects TRBV28 to TRBJ2-3, with D possibly being TRBD1 (5 bases). Trimming pared 2 bases from V and 6 bases from J, leaving 18 bases between. CDR1 and CDR2 (germline): MDHEN, SYDVKM. There are 16 residues in the CDR3. DNA for the CDR3: TGTGCCAGCAGTTTAATAGCCCGAGCTAGGGGTGATACGCAGTATTTT. Protein: CASSLIARARGDTQYF.